This T cell receptor (beta chain) was captured in a study of blood T cell repertoires in COVID-19. Profiled with immunoSEQ multiplex PCR; TCRdb holds only in-frame clones, not every one. The table has about 270,000 clones, around 90% seen once. CDR1 SGHNT and CDR2 YYREEE come from the germline V gene (reference sequence). V dropped 4 bases and J dropped 6 bases, with 11 bases sitting between them. The length of the CDR3 is 13 residues. The sequencing input was PBMCs or T cells enriched from blood (not recorded which). The TCR was taken from a woman aged 45-65 years who had recovered from COVID-19. The chain is built from TRBV5-4 and TRBJ2-1; no clear D. As DNA, the CDR3 is TGTGCCAGCAGCCCCCGCGGTGTCAATGAGCAGTTCTTC. Its translation: CASSPRGVNEQFF.